A single TCR beta chain is shown here with its context. Its matching antigen is unknown. Pooling was applied to second doses at about 4 or about 12 weeks. This entry comes from a study of T cell responses to AZD1222 COVID-19 vaccine. Some clones are missing from TCRdb's copy, which holds only in-frame ones; the method was immunoSEQ multiplex PCR. This table holds roughly 190,000 clones, approximately 91% found once. Notes on the study in general: Researchers report vaccine-associated CD4 TCRs spanning spike, with dominance at 160-218 and 743-854. With two AZD1222 doses given, Spike-specific TCR breadth and depth both rose.

This CDR3 is built from 13 residues. V shed 3 bases and J shed 0 bases, with 5 bases lying between them. Germline V CDR1 and CDR2: KGHSH, LQKENI. This chain uses TRBV18 with TRBJ1-1; no definite D call. The TCR originated in an adult who received the AZD1222 COVID-19 vaccine. Sequencing was performed on peripheral blood, taken 28 days after the second AZD1222 dose. CDR3 region: CASSPLLNTEAFF. CDR3 DNA sequence: TGTGCCAGCTCACCCCTACTGAACACTGAAGCTTTCTTT.